This T cell receptor beta chain was identified during a study of OX40 agonist ivuxolimab in advanced cancers. Germline lookup yields CDR1 LNHDA and CDR2 SQIVND (reference sequence). The CDR3 contains 15 residues. V gave up 5 bases and J gave up 5 bases; unmatched junction bases: 9. The data were produced by immunoSEQ multiplex PCR, yet TCRdb's version contains in-frame clones alone and is incomplete. The sample carries around 79,000 clones, 88% recorded once. The TCR comes from an adult with an advanced solid tumor such as melanoma, head and neck, liver or kidney cancer. The source was CD4+ or CD8+ T cells sorted from blood, collected in a trial of the OX40 agonist ivuxolimab. The J gene is TRBJ2-3, the V gene TRBV19; 8 bases are shared with TRBD2. This CDR3 reads CASSGGAGVIDTQYF. The CDR3 nucleotides read TGTGCCAGTAGTGGTGGAGCGGGAGTGATAGATACGCAGTATTTT.